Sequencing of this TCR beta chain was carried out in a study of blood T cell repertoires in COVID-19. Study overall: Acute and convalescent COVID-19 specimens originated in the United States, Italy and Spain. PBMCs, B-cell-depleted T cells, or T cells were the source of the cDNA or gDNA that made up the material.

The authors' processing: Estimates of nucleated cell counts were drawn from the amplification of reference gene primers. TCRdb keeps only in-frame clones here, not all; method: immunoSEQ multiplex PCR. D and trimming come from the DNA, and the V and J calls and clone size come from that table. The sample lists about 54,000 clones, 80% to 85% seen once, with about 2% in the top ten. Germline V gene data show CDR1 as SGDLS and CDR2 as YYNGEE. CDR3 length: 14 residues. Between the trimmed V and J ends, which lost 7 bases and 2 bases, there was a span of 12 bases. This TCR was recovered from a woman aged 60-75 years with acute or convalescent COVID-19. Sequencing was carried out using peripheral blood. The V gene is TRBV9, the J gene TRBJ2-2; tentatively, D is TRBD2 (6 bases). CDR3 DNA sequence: TGTGCCAGCTCTATAGCGGATAACACCGGGGAGCTGTTTTTT. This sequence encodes CASSIADNTGELFF.